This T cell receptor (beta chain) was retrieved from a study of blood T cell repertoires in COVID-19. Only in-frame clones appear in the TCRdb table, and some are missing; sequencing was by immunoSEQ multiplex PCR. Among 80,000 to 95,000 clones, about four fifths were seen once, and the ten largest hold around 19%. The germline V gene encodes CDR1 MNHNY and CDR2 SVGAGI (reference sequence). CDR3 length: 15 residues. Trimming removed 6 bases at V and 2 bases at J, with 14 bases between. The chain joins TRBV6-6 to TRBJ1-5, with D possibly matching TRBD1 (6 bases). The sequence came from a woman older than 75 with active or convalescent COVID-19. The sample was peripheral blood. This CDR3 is CASSLQGEGNQPQHF. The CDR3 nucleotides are TGTGCCAGCAGCCTACAGGGCGAGGGCAATCAGCCCCAGCATTTT.